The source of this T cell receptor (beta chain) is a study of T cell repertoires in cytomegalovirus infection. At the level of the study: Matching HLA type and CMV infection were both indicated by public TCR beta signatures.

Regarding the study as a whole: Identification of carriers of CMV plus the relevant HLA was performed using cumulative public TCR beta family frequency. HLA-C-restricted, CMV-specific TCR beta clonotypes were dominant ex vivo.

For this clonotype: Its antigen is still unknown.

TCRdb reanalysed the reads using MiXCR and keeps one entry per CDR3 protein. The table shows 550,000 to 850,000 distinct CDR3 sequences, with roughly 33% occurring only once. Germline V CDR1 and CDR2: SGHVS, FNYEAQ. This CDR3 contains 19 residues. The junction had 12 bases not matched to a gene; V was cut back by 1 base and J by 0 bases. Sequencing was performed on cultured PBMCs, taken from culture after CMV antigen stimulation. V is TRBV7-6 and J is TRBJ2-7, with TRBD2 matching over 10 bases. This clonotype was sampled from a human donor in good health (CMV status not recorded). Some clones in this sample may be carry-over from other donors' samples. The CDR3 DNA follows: TGTGCCAGCAGCTTAGTAGGGGGCGGGCCTAGCGGGAGCTCCTACGAGCAGTACTTC. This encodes CASSLVGGGPSGSSYEQYF. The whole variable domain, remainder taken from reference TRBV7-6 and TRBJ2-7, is GAGVSQSPRYKVTKRGQDVALRCDPISGHVSLYWYRQALGQGPEFLTYFNYEAQQDKSGLPNDRFSAERPEGSISTLTIQRTEQRDSAMYRCASSLVGGGPSGSSYEQYFGPGTRLTVT.